This TCR beta chain was observed in a study of T cells in Graves' hyperthyroidism and ophthalmopathy. This clonotype showed up just a few times. The antigen remains undetermined. Trimming removed 3 bases from V and 3 bases from J, with 7 bases in between. The length of the CDR3 is 12 residues. CDR1 is DFQATT and CDR2 is SNEGSKA in the germline V gene (reference sequence). Thyroid ultrasound, orbital computed tomography, clinical symptoms, and serum thyroxine and TRAb underpinned diagnoses. TCR beta CDR3 sequences were amplified from RNA transcripts. Carried out on the TCR CDR3, a first-round RT-PCR used the HTBI primer set. TCRdb reanalysed the multiplex PCR reads using MiXCR and keeps one entry per CDR3 protein. The sample lists 490,000 or so distinct CDR3 sequences, less than 25% seen once, with 49% in the top ten. General study findings and limits: Before onset, ophthalmopathy was predicted by the model a median around 6 months earlier. Most expanded thyroid clonotypes above 0.001 also appeared in blood.

What was sequenced was blood. This TCR was recovered from a woman in her 70s with Graves' ophthalmopathy. The gene calls are TRBV20-1 and TRBJ2-3; D unresolved. CDR3 in DNA: TGCAGTGCTAGCGAGGAGACAGATACGCAGTATTTT. Translation: CSASEETDTQYF.